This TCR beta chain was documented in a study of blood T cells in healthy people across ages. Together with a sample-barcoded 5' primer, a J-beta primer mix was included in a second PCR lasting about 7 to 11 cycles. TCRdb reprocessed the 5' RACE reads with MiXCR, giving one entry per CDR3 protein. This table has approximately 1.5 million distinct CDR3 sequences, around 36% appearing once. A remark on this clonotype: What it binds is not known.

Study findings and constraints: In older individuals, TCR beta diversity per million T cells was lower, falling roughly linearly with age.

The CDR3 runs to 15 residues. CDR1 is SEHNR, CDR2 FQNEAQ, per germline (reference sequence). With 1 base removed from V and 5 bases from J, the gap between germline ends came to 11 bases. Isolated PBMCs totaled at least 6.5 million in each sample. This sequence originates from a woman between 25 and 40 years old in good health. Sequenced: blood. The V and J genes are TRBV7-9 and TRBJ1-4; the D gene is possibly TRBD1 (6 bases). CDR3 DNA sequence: TGTGCCAGCAGCTTAGGGGGGACACGGAATGAAAAACTGTTTTTT. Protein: CASSLGGTRNEKLFF.